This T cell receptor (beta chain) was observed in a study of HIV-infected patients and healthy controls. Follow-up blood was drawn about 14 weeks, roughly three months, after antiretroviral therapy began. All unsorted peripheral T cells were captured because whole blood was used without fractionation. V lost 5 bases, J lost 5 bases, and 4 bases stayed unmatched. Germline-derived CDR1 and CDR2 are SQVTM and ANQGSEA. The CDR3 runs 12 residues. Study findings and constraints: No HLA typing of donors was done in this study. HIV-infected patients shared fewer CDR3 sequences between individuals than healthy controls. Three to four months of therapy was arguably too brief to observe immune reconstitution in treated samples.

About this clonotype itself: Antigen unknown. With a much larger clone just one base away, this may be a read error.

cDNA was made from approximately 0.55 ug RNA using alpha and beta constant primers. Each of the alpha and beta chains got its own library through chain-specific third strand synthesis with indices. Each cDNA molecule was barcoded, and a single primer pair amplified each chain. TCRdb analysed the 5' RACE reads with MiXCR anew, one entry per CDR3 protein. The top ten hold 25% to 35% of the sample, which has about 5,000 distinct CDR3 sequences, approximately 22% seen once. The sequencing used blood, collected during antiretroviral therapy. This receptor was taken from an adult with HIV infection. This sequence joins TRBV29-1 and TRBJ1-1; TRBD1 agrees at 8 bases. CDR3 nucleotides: TGCAGCGTTCGGACAGGGTGGACTGAAGCTTTCTTT. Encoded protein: CSVRTGWTEAFF.